A selection of T cell receptor beta chains follows, all from one sample in a study of cytotoxic CD8 clonotypes in ibrutinib-treated CLL. Generated by immunoSEQ multiplex PCR, the TCRdb table keeps only in-frame clones and is missing some. The sample holds 150,000 or so clones; more than 75% are singletons and the top ten take about 4.7%. The starting material was PBMCs, obtained after 24 months of ibrutinib treatment. The receptors stem from a human donor with chronic lymphocytic leukemia. CDR3s include the opening cysteine and the closing phenylalanine or tryptophan. Fields, in order: V gene, J gene, clone size, D gene, CDR3 protein, CDR3 DNA. The D gene is left open where the match is weak. Expanded clones are given a class, and other clones once, few, many or no size at all.

V: TRBV7-9; J: TRBJ1-2; size: NA; D: NA; CDR3: CASSPRDGIVGYTF; DNA: TGTGCCAGCAGCCCCAGGGATGGGATAGTTGGCTACACCTTC
V: TRBV28; J: TRBJ2-7; size: few; D: NA; CDR3: CASSVWADYEQYF; DNA: TGTGCCAGCTCCGTCTGGGCGGACTACGAGCAGTACTTC
V: TRBV9; J: TRBJ2-5; size: NA; D: NA; CDR3: CASSPRLGPQETQYF; DNA: TGTGCCAGCAGCCCCAGACTAGGCCCCCAAGAGACCCAGTACTTC
V: TRBV11-2; J: TRBJ2-3; size: NA; D: NA; CDR3: CASSLDMGGTQYF; DNA: TGTGCCAGCAGCTTAGATATGGGGGGTACGCAGTATTTT
V: TRBV6-5; J: TRBJ1-4; size: NA; D: NA; CDR3: CASKGTTNEKLFF; DNA: TGTGCCAGCAAGGGGACGACTAATGAAAAACTGTTTTTT
V: TRBV28; J: TRBJ2-7; size: NA; D: TRBD2; CDR3: CASTGGGLPAEQYF; DNA: TGTGCCAGCACCGGGGGGGGACTGCCGGCCGAGCAGTACTTC
V: TRBV6-5; J: TRBJ1-1; size: NA; D: NA; CDR3: CASSYWAANTEAFF; DNA: TGTGCCAGCAGTTATTGGGCGGCGAACACTGAAGCTTTCTTT
V: TRBV4-3; J: TRBJ1-4; size: NA; D: NA; CDR3: CASSQGLQGNEKLFF; DNA: TGCGCCAGCAGCCAAGGACTACAGGGTAATGAAAAACTGTTTTTT
V: TRBV10-3; J: TRBJ2-3; size: once; D: TRBD2; CDR3: CAISRGGGTDTQYF; DNA: TGTGCCATCAGTCGGGGGGGAGGGACAGATACGCAGTATTTT
V: TRBV30; J: TRBJ2-4; size: once; D: NA; CDR3: CAWSVWVWLAKNIQYF; DNA: TGTGCCTGGAGTGTTTGGGTGTGGCTAGCCAAAAACATTCAGTACTTC
V: TRBV5-5; J: TRBJ2-3; size: few; D: TRBD2; CDR3: CASSSLAGGRDTQYF; DNA: TGTGCCAGCAGCTCTCTAGCGGGAGGGAGAGATACGCAGTATTTT
V: TRBV7-9; J: TRBJ2-1; size: once; D: TRBD2; CDR3: CASSPPPGGNEQFF; DNA: TGTGCCAGCAGCCCCCCCCCGGGGGGCAATGAGCAGTTCTTC
V: TRBV4-2; J: TRBJ1-1; size: NA; D: NA; CDR3: CASRHRQVTEAFF; DNA: TGTGCCAGCAGACACCGACAGGTCACTGAAGCTTTCTTT
V: TRBV28; J: TRBJ2-7; size: few; D: NA; CDR3: CASARDGGWEQYF; DNA: TGTGCCAGCGCCCGGGACGGCGGGTGGGAGCAGTACTTC
V: TRBV7-9; J: TRBJ1-5; size: few; D: NA; CDR3: CASSFSDQPQHF; DNA: TGTGCCAGCAGCTTCTCTGATCAGCCCCAGCATTTT
V: TRBV6-6; J: TRBJ2-5; size: once; D: TRBD1; CDR3: CASSYGGRGETQYF; DNA: TGTGCCAGCAGTTACGGGGGCAGGGGGGAGACCCAGTACTTC
V: TRBV5-1; J: TRBJ2-2; size: many; D: TRBD1; CDR3: CASSHDRGKNTGELFF; DNA: TGCGCCAGCAGCCACGACAGGGGGAAGAACACCGGGGAGCTGTTTTTT
V: TRBV4-2; J: TRBJ2-2; size: NA; D: TRBD2; CDR3: CASSPWASGNTGELFF; DNA: TGTGCCAGCAGCCCCTGGGCTAGCGGAAACACCGGGGAGCTGTTTTTT
V: TRBV5-6; J: TRBJ2-5; size: many; D: NA; CDR3: CASSGQGRGLETQYF; DNA: TGTGCCAGCAGCGGGCAGGGGAGGGGTCTAGAGACCCAGTACTTC
V: TRBV5-6; J: TRBJ1-2; size: few; D: NA; CDR3: CATTQGSSYGYTF; DNA: TGTGCCACCACACAGGGATCAAGCTATGGCTACACCTTC
V: TRBV6-5; J: TRBJ2-7; size: NA; D: NA; CDR3: CASSYWGQDSYEQYF; DNA: TGTGCCAGCAGTTACTGGGGGCAGGACTCCTACGAGCAGTACTTC
V: TRBV25-1; J: TRBJ2-1; size: NA; D: TRBD2; CDR3: CASSEGGGLSYNEQFF; DNA: TGTGCCAGCAGTGAAGGGGGAGGGCTATCCTACAATGAGCAGTTCTTC
V: TRBV18; J: TRBJ2-3; size: NA; D: NA; CDR3: CASSPTDTDTQYF; DNA: TGTGCCAGCTCACCTACGGACACAGATACGCAGTATTTT
V: TRBV2; J: TRBJ1-1; size: few; D: TRBD1; CDR3: CASREDRGGTEAFF; DNA: TGTGCCAGCAGGGAGGACAGGGGCGGCACTGAAGCTTTCTTT
V: TRBV21-1; J: TRBJ2-7; size: NA; D: NA; CDR3: CASSKRLCEQYF; DNA: TGTGCCAGCAGCAAGCGCCTTTGCGAGCAGTACTTC
V: TRBV6-5; J: TRBJ2-2; size: NA; D: NA; CDR3: CASRRTNTGELFF; DNA: TGTGCCAGCAGGCGGACTAACACCGGGGAGCTGTTTTTT
V: TRBV9; J: TRBJ2-3; size: NA; D: TRBD2; CDR3: CASSVAGGGLAGVADTQYF; DNA: TGTGCCAGCAGCGTAGCGGGCGGGGGACTAGCGGGAGTCGCAGATACGCAGTATTTT
V: TRBV18; J: TRBJ2-7; size: NA; D: NA; CDR3: CASSPGRQGEQYF; DNA: TGTGCCAGCTCACCGGGCAGGCAAGGGGAGCAGTACTTC
V: TRBV28; J: TRBJ1-2; size: NA; D: NA; CDR3: CASSRGRGGYTF; DNA: TGTGCCAGCAGCCGGGGCCGGGGGGGCTACACCTTC
V: TRBV7-3; J: TRBJ2-7; size: NA; D: NA; CDR3: CARGLSYEQYF; DNA: TGTGCCAGGGGGCTCTCCTACGAGCAGTACTTC
V: TRBV28; J: TRBJ1-2; size: once; D: NA; CDR3: CASSLSGFGYTF; DNA: TGTGCCAGCAGTCTTTCAGGGTTTGGCTACACCTTC
V: TRBV5-6; J: TRBJ1-4; size: NA; D: NA; CDR3: CASSFGGNEKLFF; DNA: TGTGCCAGCAGCTTCGGGGGGAATGAAAAACTGTTTTTT
V: TRBV27; J: TRBJ2-2; size: NA; D: NA; CDR3: CASTRTGPTGELFF; DNA: TGTGCCAGCACTCGGACTGGACCCACCGGGGAGCTGTTTTTT
V: TRBV28; J: TRBJ1-1; size: once; D: NA; CDR3: CASPAPGRNTEAFF; DNA: TGTGCCAGCCCTGCGCCGGGGCGGAACACTGAAGCTTTCTTT
V: TRBV7-9; J: TRBJ1-1; size: NA; D: TRBD1; CDR3: CASSPGQGSEAFF; DNA: TGTGCCAGCAGCCCGGGACAGGGATCTGAAGCTTTCTTT
V: TRBV28; J: TRBJ1-1; size: NA; D: TRBD1; CDR3: CASSSGQGNTEAFF; DNA: TGTGCCAGCAGTTCGGGACAGGGGAACACTGAAGCTTTCTTT
V: TRBV5-1; J: TRBJ2-3; size: NA; D: NA; CDR3: CASSFWDGTDTQYF; DNA: TGCGCCAGCAGCTTTTGGGATGGCACAGATACGCAGTATTTT
V: TRBV10-3; J: TRBJ2-7; size: NA; D: NA; CDR3: CATLPGGRSSYEQYF; DNA: TGTGCCACCCTCCCTGGGGGACGAAGCTCCTACGAGCAGTACTTC
V: TRBV15; J: TRBJ2-2; size: NA; D: TRBD2; CDR3: CATSRTGRANGELFF; DNA: TGTGCCACCAGCAGAACCGGGAGGGCCAACGGGGAGCTGTTTTTT
V: TRBV10-3; J: TRBJ2-5; size: NA; D: NA; CDR3: CAISGSIQETQYF; DNA: TGTGCCATCAGTGGTTCCATCCAAGAGACCCAGTACTTC
V: TRBV15; J: TRBJ1-1; size: NA; D: NA; CDR3: CATSRDRMANTEAFF; DNA: TGTGCCACCAGCAGAGACAGGATGGCGAACACTGAAGCTTTCTTT
V: TRBV18; J: TRBJ1-2; size: NA; D: TRBD1; CDR3: CASSPLPQGAEIGYTF; DNA: TGTGCCAGCTCACCCCTACCCCAGGGGGCCGAGATCGGCTACACCTTC
V: TRBV11-2; J: TRBJ2-1; size: NA; D: NA; CDR3: CASSLVGGEQFF; DNA: TGTGCCAGCAGCTTAGTCGGGGGTGAGCAGTTCTTC
V: TRBV30; J: TRBJ2-1; size: NA; D: NA; CDR3: CAWSGKADFYNEQFF; DNA: TGTGCCTGGAGTGGGAAGGCGGATTTCTACAATGAGCAGTTCTTC
V: TRBV28; J: TRBJ1-6; size: NA; D: NA; CDR3: CASSLGLPMGYNSPLHF; DNA: TGTGCCAGCAGTTTGGGACTCCCCATGGGGTATAATTCACCCCTCCACTTT
V: TRBV27; J: TRBJ2-2; size: NA; D: TRBD2; CDR3: CASSRGGAYTGELFF; DNA: TGTGCCAGCAGTCGGGGAGGGGCCTACACCGGGGAGCTGTTTTTT
V: TRBV5-4; J: TRBJ1-4; size: NA; D: TRBD1; CDR3: CASSPIGQEEKLFF; DNA: TGTGCCAGCAGCCCCATCGGACAGGAGGAAAAACTGTTTTTT
V: TRBV7-9; J: TRBJ2-7; size: NA; D: NA; CDR3: CASTTGTPTYEQYF; DNA: TGTGCCAGCACCACCGGGACACCTACCTACGAGCAGTACTTC
V: TRBV27; J: TRBJ1-2; size: NA; D: TRBD1; CDR3: CASSFGRQTGIQGYTF; DNA: TGTGCCAGCAGTTTTGGCCGCCAGACAGGGATCCAGGGCTACACCTTC
V: TRBV7-2; J: TRBJ2-7; size: many; D: TRBD2; CDR3: CASSLWLAGGYEQYF; DNA: TGTGCCAGCAGCTTATGGCTAGCGGGTGGCTACGAGCAGTACTTC
V: TRBV30; J: TRBJ2-7; size: NA; D: NA; CDR3: CAWSEGTVPYEQYF; DNA: TGTGCCTGGAGCGAGGGGACGGTCCCCTACGAGCAGTACTTC
V: TRBV5-6; J: TRBJ2-3; size: NA; D: TRBD2; CDR3: CASSTGPGGPADTQYF; DNA: TGTGCCAGCAGCACAGGACCGGGAGGGCCCGCAGATACGCAGTATTTT
V: TRBV4-3; J: TRBJ2-1; size: NA; D: NA; CDR3: CASSQGGAADNEQFF; DNA: TGCGCCAGCAGCCAAGGGGGGGCGGCCGACAATGAGCAGTTCTTC
V: TRBV27; J: TRBJ1-2; size: NA; D: TRBD1; CDR3: CASSHRDSRGYTF; DNA: TGTGCCAGCAGTCACAGGGACAGTCGGGGCTACACCTTC
V: TRBV10-3; J: TRBJ2-3; size: NA; D: TRBD2; CDR3: CAISDPRGGLTDTQYF; DNA: TGTGCCATCAGTGACCCACGGGGAGGGCTCACAGATACGCAGTATTTT